Listed below are T cell receptor beta chains from one sample, sequenced in a study of OX40 agonist ivuxolimab in advanced cancers. TCRdb's copy holds only in-frame clones and misses some; the assay was immunoSEQ multiplex PCR. This sample yields 90,000 or so clones, of which around 87% are seen a single time; 3.5% to 5.5% belongs to the top ten. The starting material was CD4+ or CD8+ T cells sorted from blood, obtained in a trial of the OX40 agonist ivuxolimab. These receptors were obtained from an adult with an advanced solid tumor such as melanoma, head and neck, liver or kidney cancer. Each CDR3 is given with its conserved first and last residue. The order of the fields is clone size, J gene, D gene, V gene, CDR3 protein, CDR3 DNA. D genes are given only for firm matches. Not all rows give a size; the values are once, few, many and, for expanded clones, a class.

>-|TRBJ2-3|TRBD2|TRBV7-3
CASSSGLVGDTDTQYF
TGTGCCAGCAGCTCCGGACTAGTGGGAGACACAGATACGCAGTATTTT
>-|TRBJ2-3|TRBD1|TRBV5-1
CASSAGQGAGTDTQYF
TGCGCCAGCAGCGCCGGACAGGGGGCCGGCACAGATACGCAGTATTTT
>few|TRBJ1-5|-|TRBV29-1
CSVRNSNQPQHF
TGCAGCGTCCGAAATAGCAATCAGCCCCAGCATTTT
>-|TRBJ2-1|-|TRBV7-2
CASSWSGFEQFF
TGTGCCAGCAGCTGGTCGGGATTTGAGCAGTTCTTC
>-|TRBJ2-1|-|TRBV6-1
CASSEEREPYNEQFF
TGTGCCAGCAGTGAAGAACGGGAGCCCTACAATGAGCAGTTCTTC
>-|TRBJ1-2|-|TRBV19
CASSQQGSYGYTF
TGTGCCAGTAGTCAACAGGGAAGCTATGGCTACACCTTC
>-|TRBJ1-1|TRBD1|TRBV13
CASSTHRTGGNRGEAFF
TGTGCCAGCAGCACCCACAGGACAGGGGGCAATAGAGGAGAAGCTTTCTTT
>few|TRBJ2-5|TRBD2|TRBV10-3
CATRLAGDQETQYF
TGTGCCACGCGATTAGCGGGAGACCAAGAGACCCAGTACTTC
>-|TRBJ2-3|TRBD1|TRBV18
CASSPGQGADTQYF
TGTGCCAGCTCACCCGGACAGGGGGCAGATACGCAGTATTTT
>-|TRBJ2-1|-|TRBV5-1
CASSLYAYNEQFF
TGCGCCAGCAGCTTGTACGCGTACAATGAGCAGTTCTTC
>-|TRBJ2-2|-|TRBV11-3
CASSLVPGELFF
TGTGCCAGCAGCTTAGTTCCTGGGGAGCTGTTTTTT
>once|TRBJ1-2|-|TRBV4-2
CASSQDREGDGWSYGYTF
TGTGCCAGCAGCCAAGATCGAGAGGGGGATGGTTGGAGCTATGGCTACACCTTC
>-|TRBJ1-5|-|TRBV19
CASSIVMVGDQPQHF
TGTGCCAGTAGTATAGTAATGGTAGGGGATCAGCCCCAGCATTTT
>once|TRBJ2-3|TRBD2|TRBV19
CASSISRLAGSTDTQYF
TGTGCCAGTAGTATATCTAGACTAGCGGGTAGCACAGATACGCAGTATTTT
>-|TRBJ2-7|-|TRBV27
CASRALYRTYEQYF
TGTGCCAGCAGGGCTTTATACAGGACCTACGAGCAGTACTTC
>-|TRBJ1-2|-|TRBV5-1
CASSLEGRGGYTF
TGCGCCAGCAGCTTGGAAGGGAGGGGTGGCTACACCTTC
>few|TRBJ1-4|-|TRBV6-5
CASSSYSGGNEKLFF
TGTGCCAGCAGTAGTTACTCCGGGGGTAATGAAAAACTGTTTTTT
>few|TRBJ2-1|TRBD2|TRBV9
CASSVVGTRGGNEQFF
TGTGCCAGCAGCGTAGTAGGGACTAGGGGCGGCAATGAGCAGTTCTTC
>-|TRBJ1-5|-|TRBV5-1
CASSLSPNQPQHF
TGTGCCAGCAGCTTGAGTCCAAATCAGCCCCAGCATTTT
>-|TRBJ1-1|-|TRBV10-1
CASSVGSGGTEAFF
TGCGCCAGCAGTGTCGGGAGCGGAGGGACTGAAGCTTTCTTT
>-|TRBJ2-7|TRBD1|TRBV6-5
CASTQDRVSYEQYF
TGTGCCAGCACCCAAGACAGGGTCTCCTACGAGCAGTACTTC
>once|TRBJ1-3|-|TRBV5-1
CASSPLQSGNTIYF
TGCGCCAGCAGCCCGTTACAGTCTGGAAACACCATATATTTT
>-|TRBJ1-2|TRBD1|TRBV5-8
CASSLGQGANYGYTF
TGTGCCAGCAGCTTGGGACAGGGGGCCAACTATGGCTACACCTTC
>-|TRBJ2-1|-|TRBV18
CASSPIRDQNNEQFF
TGTGCCAGCTCGCCCATCCGGGACCAGAACAATGAGCAGTTCTTC
>-|TRBJ2-1|-|TRBV27
CASSFSLVWGNEQFF
TGTGCCAGCAGTTTCTCCCTAGTTTGGGGCAATGAGCAGTTCTTC
>-|TRBJ2-3|TRBD2|TRBV7-3
CASSLRLAGDGTDTQYF
TGTGCCAGCAGCTTGCGACTAGCGGGAGACGGCACAGATACGCAGTATTTT
>-|TRBJ1-1|-|TRBV5-3
CARSHRFTGCPLNTEAFF
TGTGCCAGAAGCCACCGGTTTACAGGGTGCCCACTGAACACTGAAGCTTTCTTT
>-|TRBJ2-3|-|TRBV4-3
CASSQDVPDTQYF
TGCGCCAGCAGCCAAGATGTGCCTGATACGCAGTATTTT
>-|TRBJ2-5|-|TRBV9
CASSVGAGGWDRLRETQYF
TGTGCCAGCAGCGTGGGAGCGGGGGGTTGGGACAGGTTGAGGGAGACCCAGTACTTC
>-|TRBJ2-3|TRBD2|TRBV7-3
CASSSPGLADTQYF
TGTGCCAGCAGCTCTCCGGGACTAGCAGATACGCAGTATTTT
>-|TRBJ1-2|-|TRBV11-2
CASSGQLNYGYTF
TGTGCCAGCAGCGGACAGCTAAACTATGGCTACACCTTC
>-|TRBJ2-1|-|TRBV5-1
CASSLEGRGNRRSYNEQFF
TGCGCCAGCAGCCTGGAGGGACGGGGTAATCGGAGATCCTACAATGAGCAGTTCTTC
>-|TRBJ2-3|TRBD2|TRBV10-2
CASVGLAKDTQYF
TGCGCCAGCGTGGGACTAGCGAAAGATACGCAGTATTTT
>-|TRBJ2-4|-|TRBV2
CASSDSLTGGVPIAKNIQYF
TGTGCCAGCAGTGATAGTCTGACAGGCGGAGTCCCTATAGCCAAAAACATTCAGTACTTC
>-|TRBJ1-1|-|TRBV19
CASSIGRGTEAFF
TGTGCCAGTAGTATCGGACGTGGTACTGAAGCTTTCTTT
>-|TRBJ2-7|TRBD1|TRBV5-1
CASSPGQGSYEQYF
TGCGCCAGCAGCCCGGGACAGGGCTCCTACGAGCAGTACTTC
>once|TRBJ2-7|-|TRBV10-3
CAIDEHNSYEQYF
TGTGCCATCGACGAACACAATTCCTACGAGCAGTACTTC
>-|TRBJ2-1|TRBD2|TRBV4-1
CASSPSASGNRNEQFF
TGCGCCAGCAGCCCCTCGGCTAGCGGGAATAGGAATGAGCAGTTCTTC
>-|TRBJ2-5|TRBD1|TRBV5-1
CASFRGDRGKGETQYF
TGCGCCAGCTTCCGGGGGGACAGGGGGAAAGGAGAGACCCAGTACTTC
>once|TRBJ2-1|TRBD2|TRBV6-1
CASSERPGGSYNEQFF
TGTGCCAGCAGTGAACGCCCGGGGGGCTCCTACAATGAGCAGTTCTTC
>-|TRBJ1-6|-|TRBV30
CALTGGNSPLHF
TGTGCCTTGACAGGAGGGAATTCACCCCTCCACTTT
>once|TRBJ1-5|TRBD1|TRBV30
CAWSTGGGNQPQHF
TGTGCCTGGAGCACAGGGGGCGGCAATCAGCCCCAGCATTTT
>-|TRBJ2-1|TRBD1|TRBV7-3
CASSNSRGRYNEQFF
TGTGCCAGCAGCAATTCAAGGGGGCGGTACAATGAGCAGTTCTTC
>-|TRBJ2-7|TRBD1|TRBV19
CASSIGQVAYEQYF
TGTGCCAGTAGTATCGGACAGGTTGCATACGAGCAGTACTTC
>few|TRBJ2-7|-|TRBV5-4
CASSLDAQNEQYF
TGTGCCAGCAGCTTGGACGCACAGAACGAGCAGTACTTC
>-|TRBJ2-5|-|TRBV5-4
CASSGGDIQETQYF
TGTGCCAGCAGCGGAGGGGACATCCAAGAGACCCAGTACTTC
>few|TRBJ1-2|-|TRBV19
CASSIFPGVNYGYTF
TGTGCCAGTAGTATATTCCCAGGGGTTAACTATGGCTACACCTTC
>-|TRBJ2-1|TRBD1|TRBV5-1
CASSSGQTYNEQFF
TGCGCCAGCAGCTCGGGACAGACCTACAATGAGCAGTTCTTC
>-|TRBJ2-2|TRBD2|TRBV30
CAWSGLLAGGTGELFF
TGTGCCTGGAGTGGGTTACTAGCGGGAGGAACCGGGGAGCTGTTTTTT
>-|TRBJ2-3|TRBD2|TRBV13
CASRPRLAGVYTQYF
TGTGCCAGCAGACCCAGACTAGCGGGAGTATATACGCAGTATTTT
>-|TRBJ1-1|-|TRBV19
CASSSGPNTEAFF
TGTGCCAGTAGTTCAGGGCCGAACACTGAAGCTTTCTTT